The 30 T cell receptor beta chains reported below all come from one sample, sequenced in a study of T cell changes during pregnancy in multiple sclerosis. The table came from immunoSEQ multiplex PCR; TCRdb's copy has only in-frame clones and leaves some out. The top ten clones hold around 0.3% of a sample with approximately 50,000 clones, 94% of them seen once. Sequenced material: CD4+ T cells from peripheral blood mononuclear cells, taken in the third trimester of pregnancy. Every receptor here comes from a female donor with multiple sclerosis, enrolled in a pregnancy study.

The CDR3 reads CASNSAGETQYF. CDR3 sequence (DNA): TGTGCCAGCAACTCGGCCGGGGAGACCCAGTACTTC. The genes are TRBV28 and TRBJ2-5; the D is unclear. Germline values: CDR1 MDHEN, CDR2 SYDVKM. This CDR3 region has 12 residues. Deletions cut 7 bases from V and 5 bases from J, with 11 bases between.

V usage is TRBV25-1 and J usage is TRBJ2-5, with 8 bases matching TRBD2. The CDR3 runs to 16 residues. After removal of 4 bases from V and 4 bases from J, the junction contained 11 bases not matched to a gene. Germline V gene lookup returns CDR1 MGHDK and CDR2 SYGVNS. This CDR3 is CASSGALRGGRETQYF. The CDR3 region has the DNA TGTGCCAGCAGTGGAGCCCTTCGGGGGGGCAGAGAGACCCAGTACTTC.

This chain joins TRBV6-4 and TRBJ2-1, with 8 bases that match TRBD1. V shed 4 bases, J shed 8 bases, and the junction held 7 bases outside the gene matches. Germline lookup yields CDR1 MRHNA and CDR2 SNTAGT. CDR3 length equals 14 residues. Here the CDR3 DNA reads TGTGCCAGCAGTGCTGCAGGGGGCGAGGATGAGCAGTTCTTC. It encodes CASSAAGGEDEQFF.

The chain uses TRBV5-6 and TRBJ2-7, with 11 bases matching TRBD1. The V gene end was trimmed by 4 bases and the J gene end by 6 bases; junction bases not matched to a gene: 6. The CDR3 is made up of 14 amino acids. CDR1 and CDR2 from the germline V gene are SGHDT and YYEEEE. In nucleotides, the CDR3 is TGTGCCAGCAGCCGAGGACAGGGGGCGTCCGAGCAGTACTTC. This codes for CASSRGQGASEQYF.

The CDR3 DNA reads TGTGCCAGCAGTGCTGGTGGGACTAGCGGGATCGTCGCCTACGAGCAGTACTTC. Its translation is CASSAGGTSGIVAYEQYF. The chain couples TRBV6-1 to TRBJ2-7; 13 bases line up with TRBD2. The V gene end was trimmed by 4 bases and the J gene end by 2 bases; junction bases not matched to a gene: 11. CDR1 is MNHNS and CDR2 is SASEGT in the germline V gene. This CDR3 comprises 18 residues.

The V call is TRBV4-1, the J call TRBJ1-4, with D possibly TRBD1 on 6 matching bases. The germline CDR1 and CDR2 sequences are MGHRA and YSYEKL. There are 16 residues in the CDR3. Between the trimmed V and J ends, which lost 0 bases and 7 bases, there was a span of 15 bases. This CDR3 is CASSQDGAGVGEKLFF. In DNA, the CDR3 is TGCGCCAGCAGCCAAGACGGGGCAGGGGTCGGTGAAAAACTGTTTTTT.

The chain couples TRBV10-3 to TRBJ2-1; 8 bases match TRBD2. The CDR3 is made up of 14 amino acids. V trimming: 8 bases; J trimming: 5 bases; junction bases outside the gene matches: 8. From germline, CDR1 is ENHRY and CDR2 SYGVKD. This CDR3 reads CAIGLAGSNNEQFF. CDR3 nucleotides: TGTGCCATCGGCTTAGCGGGATCAAACAATGAGCAGTTCTTC.

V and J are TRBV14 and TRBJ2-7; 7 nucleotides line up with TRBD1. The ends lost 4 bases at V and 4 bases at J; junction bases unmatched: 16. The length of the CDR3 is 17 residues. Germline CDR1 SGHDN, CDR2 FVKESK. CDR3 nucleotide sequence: TGTGCCAGCAGCCGCGACAGGGTATATCGTTTTGGTTACGAGCAGTACTTC. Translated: CASSRDRVYRFGYEQYF.

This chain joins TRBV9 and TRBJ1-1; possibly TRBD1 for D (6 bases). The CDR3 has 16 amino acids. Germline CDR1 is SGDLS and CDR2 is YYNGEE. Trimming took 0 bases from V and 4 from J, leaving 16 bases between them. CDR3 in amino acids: CASSVEQGQLSTEAFF. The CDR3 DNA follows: TGTGCCAGCAGCGTAGAGCAGGGGCAGTTGTCCACTGAAGCTTTCTTT.

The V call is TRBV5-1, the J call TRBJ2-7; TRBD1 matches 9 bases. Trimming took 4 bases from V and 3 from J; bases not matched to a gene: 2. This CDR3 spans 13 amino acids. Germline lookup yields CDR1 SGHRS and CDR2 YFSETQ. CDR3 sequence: CASSVTGGYEQYF. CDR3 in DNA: TGCGCCAGCAGCGTGACAGGGGGCTACGAGCAGTACTTC.

CDR3 residues: CASRGDRRREETQYF. The CDR3, as DNA: TGTGCCAGCAGAGGCGACAGGAGGCGGGAAGAGACCCAGTACTTC. This rearrangement joins TRBV7-8 to TRBJ2-5; possible D gene TRBD1, 6 bases. Trimming left V 6 bases short and J 3 bases short, with 17 bases between. Germline V gene lookup returns CDR1 SGHVS and CDR2 FQNEAQ. CDR3 size: 15 residues.

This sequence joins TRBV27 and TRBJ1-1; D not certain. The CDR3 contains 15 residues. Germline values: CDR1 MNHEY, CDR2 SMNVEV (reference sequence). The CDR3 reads CVSYGSGFLSTEAFF. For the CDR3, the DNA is TGTGTGTCATACGGGTCGGGTTTCCTTTCGACTGAAGCTTTCTTT.

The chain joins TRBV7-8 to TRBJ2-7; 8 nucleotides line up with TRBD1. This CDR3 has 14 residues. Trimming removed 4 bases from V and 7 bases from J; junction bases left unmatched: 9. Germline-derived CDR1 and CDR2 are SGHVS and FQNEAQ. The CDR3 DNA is TGTGCCAGCAGCTCGGGGACAGGAATGGGGGAGCAGTACTTC. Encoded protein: CASSSGTGMGEQYF.

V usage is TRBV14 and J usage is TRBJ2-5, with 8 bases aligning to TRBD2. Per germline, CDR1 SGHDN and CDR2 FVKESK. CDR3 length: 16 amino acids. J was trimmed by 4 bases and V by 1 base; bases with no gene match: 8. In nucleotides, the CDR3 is TGTGCCAGCAGCCAAGTCCTACCGGGAGGGACAGAGACCCAGTACTTC. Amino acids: CASSQVLPGGTETQYF.

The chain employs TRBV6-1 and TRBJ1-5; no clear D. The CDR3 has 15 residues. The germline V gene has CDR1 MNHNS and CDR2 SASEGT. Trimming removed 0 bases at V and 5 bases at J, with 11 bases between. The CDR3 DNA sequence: TGTGCCAGCAGTGAAGCGGGAGGAGATCATCAGCCCCAGCATTTT. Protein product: CASSEAGGDHQPQHF.

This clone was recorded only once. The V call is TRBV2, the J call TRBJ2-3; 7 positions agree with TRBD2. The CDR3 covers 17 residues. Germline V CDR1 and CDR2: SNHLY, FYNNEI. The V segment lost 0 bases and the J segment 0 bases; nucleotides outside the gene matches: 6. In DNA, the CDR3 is TGTGCCAGCAGTGAAGCGCTTGCGGGGGTCAGCACAGATACGCAGTATTTT. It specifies CASSEALAGVSTDTQYF.

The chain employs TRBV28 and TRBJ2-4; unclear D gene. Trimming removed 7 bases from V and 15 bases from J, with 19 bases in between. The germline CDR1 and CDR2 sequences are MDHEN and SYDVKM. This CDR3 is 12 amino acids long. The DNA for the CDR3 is TGTGCCAGCACCTCCCCGGGTGTCGTCTGGTACTTC. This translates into CASTSPGVVWYF.

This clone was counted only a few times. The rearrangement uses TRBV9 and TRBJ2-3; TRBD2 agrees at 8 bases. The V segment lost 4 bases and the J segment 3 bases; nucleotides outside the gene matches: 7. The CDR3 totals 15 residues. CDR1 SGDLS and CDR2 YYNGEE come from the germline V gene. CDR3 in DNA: TGTGCCAGCAGCCCGCGGGGGGTATTGACAGATACGCAGTATTTT. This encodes CASSPRGVLTDTQYF.

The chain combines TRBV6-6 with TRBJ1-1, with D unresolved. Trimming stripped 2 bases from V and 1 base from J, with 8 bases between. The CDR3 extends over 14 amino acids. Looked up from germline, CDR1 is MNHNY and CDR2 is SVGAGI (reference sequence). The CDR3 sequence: CASSYDGENTEAFF. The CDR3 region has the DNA TGTGCCAGCAGTTACGACGGGGAGAACACTGAAGCTTTCTTT.

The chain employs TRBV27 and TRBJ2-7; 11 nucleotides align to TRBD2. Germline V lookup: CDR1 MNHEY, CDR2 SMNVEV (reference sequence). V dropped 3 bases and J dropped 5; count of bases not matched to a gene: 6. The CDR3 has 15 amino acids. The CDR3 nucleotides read TGTGCCAGCAGTTTTGGACTAGCGGGTTCCCACGAGCAGTACTTC. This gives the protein CASSFGLAGSHEQYF.

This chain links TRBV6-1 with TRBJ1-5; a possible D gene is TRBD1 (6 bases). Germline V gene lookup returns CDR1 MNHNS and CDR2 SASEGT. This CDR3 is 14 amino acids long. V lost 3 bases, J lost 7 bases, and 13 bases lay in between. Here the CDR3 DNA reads TGTGCCAGCAGTGATTCCTCAGGGGACCAGCCCCAGCATTTT. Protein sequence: CASSDSSGDQPQHF.

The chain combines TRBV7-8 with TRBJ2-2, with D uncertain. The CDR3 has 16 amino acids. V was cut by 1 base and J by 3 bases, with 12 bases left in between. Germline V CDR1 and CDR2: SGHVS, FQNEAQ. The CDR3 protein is CASSLVVTVYTGELFF. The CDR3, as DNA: TGTGCCAGCAGCTTAGTCGTCACAGTTTACACCGGGGAGCTGTTTTTT.

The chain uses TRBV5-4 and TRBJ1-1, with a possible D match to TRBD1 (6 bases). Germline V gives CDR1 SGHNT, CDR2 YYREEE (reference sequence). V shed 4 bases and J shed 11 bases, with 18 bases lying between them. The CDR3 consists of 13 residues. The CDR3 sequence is CASSPGGQGWAFF. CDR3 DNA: TGTGCCAGCAGCCCCGGGGGGCAGGGCTGGGCTTTCTTT.

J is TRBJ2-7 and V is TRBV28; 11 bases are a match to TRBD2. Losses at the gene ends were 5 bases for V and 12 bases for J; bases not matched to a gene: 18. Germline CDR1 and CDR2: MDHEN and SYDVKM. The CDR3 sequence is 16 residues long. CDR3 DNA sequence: TGTGCCAGCAGTCCCGGAGGGAGAACTAGCGGGAGAAGACCGTACTTC. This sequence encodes CASSPGGRTSGRRPYF.

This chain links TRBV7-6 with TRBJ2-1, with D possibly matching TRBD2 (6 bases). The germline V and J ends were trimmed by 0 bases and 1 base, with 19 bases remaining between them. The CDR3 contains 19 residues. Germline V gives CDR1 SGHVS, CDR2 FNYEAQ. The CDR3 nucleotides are TGTGCCAGCAGCTTAGCGACCGAGGCTAGCGAGTATTCCTACAATGAGCAGTTCTTC. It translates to CASSLATEASEYSYNEQFF.

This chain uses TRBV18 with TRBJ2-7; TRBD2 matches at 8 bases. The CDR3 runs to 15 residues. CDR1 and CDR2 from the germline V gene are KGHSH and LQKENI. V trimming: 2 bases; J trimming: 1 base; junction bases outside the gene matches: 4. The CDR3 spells CASSPTASGSYEQYF. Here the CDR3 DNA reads TGTGCCAGCTCACCAACGGCTAGCGGGTCCTACGAGCAGTACTTC.

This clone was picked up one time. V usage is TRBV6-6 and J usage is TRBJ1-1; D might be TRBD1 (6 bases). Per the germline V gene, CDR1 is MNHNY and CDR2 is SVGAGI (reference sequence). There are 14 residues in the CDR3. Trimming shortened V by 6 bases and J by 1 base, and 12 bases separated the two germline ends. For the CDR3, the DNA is TGTGCCAGCAGAGGTAGAGGGGGGAACACTGAAGCTTTCTTT. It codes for CASRGRGGNTEAFF.

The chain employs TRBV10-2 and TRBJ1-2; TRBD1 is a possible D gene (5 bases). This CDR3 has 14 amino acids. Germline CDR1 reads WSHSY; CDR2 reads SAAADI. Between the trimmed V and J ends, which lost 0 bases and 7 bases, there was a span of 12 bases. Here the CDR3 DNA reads TGCGCCAGCAGTGAGTCTCGCAGGGCGGTTGGCTACACCTTC. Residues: CASSESRRAVGYTF.

CDR3 amino acids: CASSPPRRVQGTEAFF. CDR3 nucleotide sequence: TGTGCCAGCTCACCACCGAGGCGGGTTCAAGGGACTGAAGCTTTCTTT. J is TRBJ1-1 and V is TRBV18; D not resolved. The CDR3 sequence is 16 residues long. CDR1 is KGHSH, CDR2 LQKENI, per germline. The V end lost 0 bases, the J end lost 5 bases, and 16 bases lay between the germline ends.

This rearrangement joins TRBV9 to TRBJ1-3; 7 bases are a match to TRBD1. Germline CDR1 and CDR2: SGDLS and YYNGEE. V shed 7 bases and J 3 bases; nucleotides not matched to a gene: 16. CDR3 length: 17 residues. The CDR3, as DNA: TGTGCCAGCCAGAAGGGGGCCGGAGGGGGTGATGGAAACACCATATATTTT. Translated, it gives CASQKGAGGGDGNTIYF.